This TCR beta chain emerged from a study of T-cell memory formation after mild COVID-19. Study-wide results and limits: CD4/CD8 balance characterized clones contracting day 15 to 85, and CD4+ skew characterized later expanders.

This CDR3 is built from 12 residues. V was trimmed by 2 bases and J by 13 bases, leaving 13 bases between them. The germline V gene has CDR1 SGHRS and CDR2 YFSETQ. This clonotype has only a few counts. No antigen is known for it. TCRdb recomputed calls from the 5' RACE reads with MiXCR, one row per CDR3 protein. The sample shows some 250,000 distinct CDR3 sequences, more than 15% of them seen only once. The V call is TRBV5-1, the J call TRBJ2-1; D not resolved. Sequences were obtained from PBMCs or a T cell subset sorted from them (not recorded which). This receptor was identified in a man aged 18 to 35 who had mild COVID-19 (a few samples of this study predate the infection). Cell type and time point are not known. CDR3 sequence reads: CASSFLSDQQFF. The CDR3 region has the DNA TGCGCCAGCAGCTTCCTCAGTGATCAACAGTTCTTC.